A selection of T cell receptor beta chains follows, all from one sample in a study of T cells in localized non-small cell lung cancer. Produced via immunoSEQ multiplex PCR; TCRdb's table is partial and in-frame only. Here the sample spans about 5,400 clones, 85% being singletons. Sequencing was performed on PBMCs, taken before any cancer treatment. All receptors derive from a woman aged 35-70 years with stage II lung adenocarcinoma. Each CDR3 is given with its conserved first and last residue. A D gene is named only where the DNA matches it firmly. Clone size is given for some rows only: seen once, a few or many times, or a class if the clone is expanded.

v_gene	d_gene	abundance	j_gene	CDR3nt	CDR3aa
TRBV7-9	.	.	TRBJ1-4	TGTGCCAGCAGCCCCCAGGGGCAGGAAAAACTGTTTTTT	CASSPQGQEKLFF
TRBV6-6	TRBD1	few	TRBJ1-5	TGTGCCAGCAGCCTCGGGACAGGCCTCGATCAGCCCCAGCATTTT	CASSLGTGLDQPQHF
TRBV25-1	.	.	TRBJ2-6	TGTGCCAGCAGTGAGAGCTCTGGGGCCAACGTCCTGACTTTC	CASSESSGANVLTF
TRBV4-1	.	.	TRBJ1-3	TGCGCCAGCAGCCAAGCGTCCAGGGAGGGAAACACCATATATTTT	CASSQASREGNTIYF
TRBV7-6	TRBD2	few	TRBJ2-1	TGTGCCAGCAGCTTAGAAAAGCGGGATAACTACAATGAGCAGTTCTTC	CASSLEKRDNYNEQFF
TRBV30	.	.	TRBJ1-2	TGTGCCTGGAGTGTCCCGGGGGCAGGCTACACCTTC	CAWSVPGAGYTF
TRBV10-3	TRBD1	once	TRBJ1-2	TGTGCCATCAGTGAAGCCGGGACAGGGGCAGGGGGGGCTAACTATGGCTACACCTTC	CAISEAGTGAGGANYGYTF
TRBV5-6	TRBD1	.	TRBJ1-1	TGTGCCAGCAGTCCACAGGGGGGCACTGAAGCTTTCTTT	CASSPQGGTEAFF
TRBV27	.	.	TRBJ2-1	TGTGCCAGCAGTTTATCGTATAGCTACAATGAGCAGTTCTTC	CASSLSYSYNEQFF
TRBV18	TRBD1	.	TRBJ2-5	TGTGCCAGCTCAGCTAACAGGGGAGTGGGCTACGAAGAGACCCAGTACTTC	CASSANRGVGYEETQYF
TRBV9	TRBD1	.	TRBJ1-1	TGTGCCAGCAGCGCGGGACAGGGGGCGACTGAAGCTTTCTTT	CASSAGQGATEAFF
TRBV6-5	.	.	TRBJ1-2	TGTGCCAGCAGTCGAGGAGGGATCGTTGGCTACACCTTC	CASSRGGIVGYTF
TRBV6-1	.	.	TRBJ1-5	TGTGCCAGCAGTGATGGCCCTTATAGCAATCAGCCCCAGCATTTT	CASSDGPYSNQPQHF
TRBV28	.	.	TRBJ1-3	TGTGCCAGCAGTTTGGGTGCCCTCGGGACTCCCATATATTTT	CASSLGALGTPIYF
TRBV4-3	.	.	TRBJ1-4	TGCGCCAGCAGCCAAGAATCGTTCTTAGCTAATGAAAAACTGTTTTTT	CASSQESFLANEKLFF
TRBV5-4	TRBD2	.	TRBJ2-1	TGTGCCAGCAGCCGATTAGCGGGGGTATACAATGAGCAGTTCTTC	CASSRLAGVYNEQFF
TRBV5-6	TRBD1	.	TRBJ1-4	TGTGCCAGCAGCTTGCTGGGACAGGGGGTTTCGGGAACTAATGAAAAACTGTTTTTT	CASSLLGQGVSGTNEKLFF
TRBV5-6	.	.	TRBJ1-5	TGTGCCAGCAGCCGCCGGGCTAGCAATCAGCCCCAGCATTTT	CASSRRASNQPQHF
TRBV7-2	TRBD1	.	TRBJ2-7	TGTGCCAGCAGCTCCGACAGGGTAAGATACGAGCAGTACTTC	CASSSDRVRYEQYF
TRBV6-4	.	few	TRBJ1-2	TGTGCCAGCAGTGACCACCCCTCGGGGGCTTCGCCCCGGTATGGCTACACCTTC	CASSDHPSGASPRYGYTF
TRBV7-2	.	once	TRBJ1-1	TGTGCCAGCAGCTTTTCAGGGGTTGGATCGAGCACTGAAGCTTTCTTT	CASSFSGVGSSTEAFF
TRBV6-1	TRBD1	.	TRBJ1-2	TGTGCCAGCAGGGACAGGGGGAACTATGGCTACACCTTC	CASRDRGNYGYTF
TRBV11-2	TRBD1	.	TRBJ1-1	TGTGCCAGCAGTAGGACAGGGTTTGAAGCTTTCTTT	CASSRTGFEAFF
TRBV15	.	.	TRBJ2-2	TGTGCCACCAGCAGAGAGCCCCGCGGGGAGCTGTTTTTT	CATSREPRGELFF
TRBV4-2	TRBD2	.	TRBJ2-7	TGTGCCAGCAGCCAAGATACGGCTAGCGGGAGCCCAAGCTCCTACGAGCAGTACTTC	CASSQDTASGSPSSYEQYF
TRBV19	TRBD1	once	TRBJ1-1	TGTGCCAGTAGTATCCTTGCTCCGGGACAGAGAAACACTGAAGCTTTCTTT	CASSILAPGQRNTEAFF
TRBV6-1	.	.	TRBJ2-5	TGTGCCACGTTAGCCCGAGGTTCCCATCAAGAGACCCAGTACTTC	CATLARGSHQETQYF
TRBV5-1	TRBD2	.	TRBJ2-3	TGCGCCAGCAGCTTGGCCGGAACTAGCGGGAGGGCCTCCATAGATACGCAGTATTTT	CASSLAGTSGRASIDTQYF
TRBV18	TRBD2	.	TRBJ2-7	TGTGCCAGCTCACCAGAACTAGCGGGAGGGAACGAGCAGTACTTC	CASSPELAGGNEQYF
TRBV5-6	TRBD1	.	TRBJ1-1	TGTGCCAGCAGCCGACAGGGGAACACTGAAGCTTTCTTT	CASSRQGNTEAFF
TRBV7-6	TRBD1	.	TRBJ2-3	TGTGCCAGCAGCTTACCCCGGACAGGTCCTTACACAGATACGCAGTATTTT	CASSLPRTGPYTDTQYF
TRBV7-8	.	.	TRBJ2-4	TGTGCCAGCAGCTTCGACTTGGTCAAAAACATTCAGTACTTC	CASSFDLVKNIQYF
TRBV7-2	.	.	TRBJ1-2	TGTGCCAGCAGCGTCCGGACAGCCGGCTACACCTTC	CASSVRTAGYTF
TRBV6-1	.	.	TRBJ1-1	TGTGCCAGCACCCCCCCCGTGAACACTGAAGCTTTCTTT	CASTPPVNTEAFF
TRBV27	.	.	TRBJ1-1	TGTGCCAGCAGTTTGGAGGGAAGAGGGACTGAAGCTTTCTTT	CASSLEGRGTEAFF
TRBV2	TRBD1	.	TRBJ1-4	TGTGCCAGCCGCCAGGGACAGACTACAACTAATGAAAAACTGTTTTTT	CASRQGQTTTNEKLFF
TRBV2	.	.	TRBJ1-3	TGTGCCAGCAGTGACACGATCCGAGGTGGAAACACCATATATTTT	CASSDTIRGGNTIYF
TRBV4-1	.	.	TRBJ2-3	TGCGCCAGCAGCCGAACTAGGATGGGGCCAGATACGCAGTATTTT	CASSRTRMGPDTQYF
TRBV6-1	.	few	TRBJ1-5	TGTGCCAGCAGGATTGACAGCAATCAGCCCCAGCATTTT	CASRIDSNQPQHF
TRBV19	TRBD2	few	TRBJ2-1	TGTGCCAGTAGTGTCTTAGCGGGAGGGAAGTACAATGAGCAGTTCTTC	CASSVLAGGKYNEQFF
TRBV5-4	TRBD2	.	TRBJ2-1	TGTGCCAGCAGTCCCCGGGAGGACGGGCCCAATGAGCAGTTCTTC	CASSPREDGPNEQFF
TRBV19	TRBD1	medium-sized	TRBJ1-2	TGTGCCAGTAGACTCGACAGGGGCTCCAACTATGGCTACACCTTC	CASRLDRGSNYGYTF
TRBV6-1	.	.	TRBJ1-1	TGTGCCAGCAGTGAAAACAGGGATAGGGCTTTCTTT	CASSENRDRAFF
TRBV9	.	.	TRBJ1-2	TGTGCCAGCAGCCCCCTCGGACAGAGCTATGGCTACACCTTC	CASSPLGQSYGYTF
TRBV9	.	.	TRBJ1-1	TGTGCCAGCAGCGTAGCAGGGGCAGGAAATGAAGCTTTCTTT	CASSVAGAGNEAFF
TRBV5-4	TRBD1	.	TRBJ1-2	TGTGCCAGCAGCCGGGGACAGGACTATGGCTACACCTTC	CASSRGQDYGYTF
TRBV7-7	.	once	TRBJ1-1	TGTGCTAGCAGCCGGGACTTGAACACTGAAGCTTTCTTT	CASSRDLNTEAFF
TRBV5-7	.	.	TRBJ1-1	TGTGCCAGCATCCGCAATACCGGGACTACTGGTGAAGCTTTCTTT	CASIRNTGTTGEAFF
TRBV11-3	.	.	TRBJ2-7	TGTGCCAGCAGCGCTACGGACCGGCAGTACTTC	CASSATDRQYF
TRBV5-6	TRBD1	.	TRBJ1-1	TGTGCCAGCAGCCAGACAGGGGGCACTGAAGCTTTCTTT	CASSQTGGTEAFF
TRBV28	.	.	TRBJ1-5	TGTGCCAGCAGTTTAATCGGTGGTCAGCCCCAGCATTTT	CASSLIGGQPQHF
TRBV25-1	.	.	TRBJ1-2	TGTGCCAGCAGTGAAGGCTCGACAGCTATAGGCTACACCTTC	CASSEGSTAIGYTF